The T cell receptor beta chain described here comes from a study of T cell changes during pregnancy in multiple sclerosis. V was clipped by 5 bases and J by 3 bases, with 8 bases between them. The germline V gene has CDR1 SNHLY and CDR2 FYNNEI. The CDR3 length is 12 residues. The data were produced by immunoSEQ multiplex PCR, yet TCRdb's version contains in-frame clones alone and is incomplete. The sample consists of about 85,000 clones, roughly 90% of them appearing once. The sequenced sample was peripheral blood, obtained in the first trimester of pregnancy. The sequence was obtained from a female donor with multiple sclerosis, enrolled in a pregnancy study. The rearrangement uses TRBV2 and TRBJ2-7; D gene unclear. The CDR3 nucleotides read TGTGCCAGCAGTTTCCACAGCTACGAGCAGTACTTC. It specifies CASSFHSYEQYF. The variable domain in full, completed from reference TRBV2 and TRBJ2-7, reads EPEVTQTPSHQVTQMGQEVILRCVPISNHLYFYWYRQILGQKVEFLVSFYNNEISEKSEIFDDQFSVERPDGSNFTLKIRSTKLEDSAMYFCASSFHSYEQYFGPGTRLTVT.